This TCR beta chain was recorded in a study of molecular identifiers for immune sequencing clone quantification. This clonotype was counted at least ten times. The V and J ends lost 0 bases and 7 bases respectively, with 10 bases between them. The CDR3 runs 14 residues. Germline-derived CDR1 and CDR2 are LNHNV and YYDKDF (reference sequence). Listed TCR primers and previously described methods were used for bulk TCR libraries. TCRdb reprocessed the PCR reads via MiXCR and lists one record per CDR3 protein. The table lists fewer than 45,000 distinct CDR3 sequences, approximately 19% of them singletons, with about 1% in the top ten.

The J gene is TRBJ1-5, the V gene TRBV15; maybe TRBD1 (6 bases). This sequence was found in a human donor in good health. Some libraries in this study had Jurkat cell RNA spiked in. Specimen: naive CD8+ T cells from blood, with Jurkat cell RNA spiked in. The subset here: FACS-sorted CD8+CD4-CCR7+CD45RA+ naive T cells. The CDR3 is CATSRDSGAQPQHF. The CDR3 region has the DNA TGTGCCACCAGCAGAGATTCAGGGGCCCAGCCCCAGCATTTT.